These T cell receptor beta chains were read from a single sample in a study of cytotoxic CD8 clonotypes in ibrutinib-treated CLL. Clones were read by immunoSEQ multiplex PCR, and TCRdb kept only the in-frame ones, dropping some. The top ten hold over 5.5% of the sample, which has over 200,000 clones, approximately 70% seen once. The sample was PBMCs, taken after 12 months of ibrutinib treatment. The receptors come from a human donor with chronic lymphocytic leukemia. Each CDR3 is given with its conserved first and last residue. Each record gives: D gene, CDR3 length, J gene, clone size, V gene, CDR3 DNA, CDR3 protein. The D gene is left open where the match is weak. Rows may omit the clone size; those that give it use once, few, many or a size class.

d_gene: TRBD1
len: 15
j_gene: TRBJ2-5
abundance: .
v_gene: TRBV11-3
CDR3nt: TGTGCCAGCAGCTTAGGGCAGGGGGCGCGGGAGACCCAGTACTTC
CDR3aa: CASSLGQGARETQYF

d_gene: TRBD1
len: 15
j_gene: TRBJ1-5
abundance: .
v_gene: TRBV7-9
CDR3nt: TGTGCCAGCAGCTCTACAGGGGTTGGCAATCAGCCCCAGCATTTT
CDR3aa: CASSSTGVGNQPQHF

d_gene: .
len: 17
j_gene: TRBJ1-5
abundance: few
v_gene: TRBV7-8
CDR3nt: TGTGCCAGCACCCTACAGTCCGGGGGCGGTGGCAATCAGCCCCAGCATTTT
CDR3aa: CASTLQSGGGGNQPQHF

d_gene: .
len: 15
j_gene: TRBJ1-1
abundance: .
v_gene: TRBV9
CDR3nt: TGTGCCAGCAGCGCCCGGCTGACATTATCAACTGAAGCTTTCTTT
CDR3aa: CASSARLTLSTEAFF

d_gene: TRBD1
len: 15
j_gene: TRBJ1-2
abundance: .
v_gene: TRBV7-8
CDR3nt: TGTGCCAGCAGCCCTAGACAGGGTCGACTGTCTGGCTACACCTTC
CDR3aa: CASSPRQGRLSGYTF

d_gene: TRBD2
len: 16
j_gene: TRBJ2-1
abundance: .
v_gene: TRBV5-6
CDR3nt: TGTGCCAGCAGCCCGATCGGCCTAGCGGGATCCAATGAGCAGTTCTTC
CDR3aa: CASSPIGLAGSNEQFF

d_gene: .
len: 14
j_gene: TRBJ1-2
abundance: once
v_gene: TRBV11-1
CDR3nt: TGTGCCAGCAGCTTAGGACCAGGGAACTATGGCTACACCTTC
CDR3aa: CASSLGPGNYGYTF

d_gene: .
len: 19
j_gene: TRBJ1-6
abundance: once
v_gene: TRBV30
CDR3nt: TGTGCCGGGTTGTGGGCAGGGGTAATATCCAGCTCCTATAATTCACCCCTCCACTTT
CDR3aa: CAGLWAGVISSSYNSPLHF

d_gene: .
len: 17
j_gene: TRBJ1-2
abundance: few
v_gene: TRBV9
CDR3nt: TGTGCCAGCAGCGTAGGTCCGTACTCGGGGAATCTCTATGGCTACACCTTC
CDR3aa: CASSVGPYSGNLYGYTF

d_gene: TRBD2
len: 15
j_gene: TRBJ2-7
abundance: .
v_gene: TRBV6-5
CDR3nt: TGTGCCAGCAGTTACAGAGCGGGAAATAGGTACGAGCAGTACTTC
CDR3aa: CASSYRAGNRYEQYF

d_gene: .
len: 13
j_gene: TRBJ1-1
abundance: .
v_gene: TRBV7-3
CDR3nt: TGTGCCAGCAGCTTAGCCGGGGCCACTGAAGCTTTCTTT
CDR3aa: CASSLAGATEAFF

d_gene: .
len: 13
j_gene: TRBJ1-1
abundance: few
v_gene: TRBV7-3
CDR3nt: TGTGCCAGCGGCAGGACAGTGAACACTGAAGCTTTCTTT
CDR3aa: CASGRTVNTEAFF

d_gene: TRBD1
len: 15
j_gene: TRBJ1-2
abundance: .
v_gene: TRBV7-2
CDR3nt: TGTGCCAGCAGCCCAGGACAGGGACCTAACTATGGCTACACCTTC
CDR3aa: CASSPGQGPNYGYTF

d_gene: TRBD1
len: 14
j_gene: TRBJ1-2
abundance: .
v_gene: TRBV6-6
CDR3nt: TGTGCCAGCAGCGGTAGTGGGACAGGGGATGGCTACACCTTC
CDR3aa: CASSGSGTGDGYTF

d_gene: .
len: 14
j_gene: TRBJ2-7
abundance: .
v_gene: TRBV6-5
CDR3nt: TGTGCCAGCGCCGAGGGCGGGAATTCCTACGAGCAGTACTTC
CDR3aa: CASAEGGNSYEQYF

d_gene: .
len: 14
j_gene: TRBJ2-1
abundance: .
v_gene: TRBV29-1
CDR3nt: TGCAGCGTCTATCCCGGGACTGAGAACAATGAGCAGTTCTTC
CDR3aa: CSVYPGTENNEQFF

d_gene: .
len: 13
j_gene: TRBJ2-7
abundance: once
v_gene: TRBV19
CDR3nt: TGTGCCAGTAGTATGGCCCAACCCTACGAGCAGTACTTC
CDR3aa: CASSMAQPYEQYF

d_gene: TRBD2
len: 15
j_gene: TRBJ2-1
abundance: .
v_gene: TRBV6-5
CDR3nt: TGTGCCAGCCGCCTTAGCGGGAGTGCCTACAATGAGCAGTTCTTC
CDR3aa: CASRLSGSAYNEQFF

d_gene: .
len: 13
j_gene: TRBJ2-2
abundance: few
v_gene: TRBV30
CDR3nt: TGTGCCTGGAGTCCAACAGGGACCGGGGAGCTGTTTTTT
CDR3aa: CAWSPTGTGELFF